This T cell receptor (beta chain) was obtained from a study of blood T cell repertoires in COVID-19. In the study overall: PBMCs, B-cell-depleted T cells, or T cells were the source of the cDNA or gDNA that made up the material.

Original processing notes: Using reference gene primer amplification, nucleated cell counts were estimated. This table comes from immunoSEQ multiplex PCR, and its TCRdb copy is limited to in-frame clones, with some not included. D and trimming come from the DNA, and the V and J calls and clone size come from that table. The table has 310,000 or so clones, around 90% seen once. This clone was seen only once. V shed 11 bases and J 3 bases; nucleotides not matched to a gene: 11. Germline V CDR1 and CDR2: MNHEY, SVGAGI. The CDR3 contains 14 residues. Sequencing was performed on peripheral blood. The chain couples TRBV6-5 to TRBJ1-1, with 8 bases matching TRBD1. The receptor was derived from a woman between 45 and 60 years old who had recovered from COVID-19. The CDR3 nucleotides read TGTGCCGGGGTCTTGGACAGGGCGGACACTGAAGCTTTCTTT. Protein sequence: CAGVLDRADTEAFF.